Listed here are 16 T cell receptor beta chains from one sample, sequenced in a study of cytomegalovirus exposure and HLA in healthy donors. Primers: 60 Vbeta forward and 13 Jbeta reverse. Profiled with immunoSEQ multiplex PCR; TCRdb holds only in-frame clones, not every one. The repertoire holds some 95,000 clones, with around 74% as singletons. Sequencing was performed on PBMCs. These receptors came from a man aged 50 or older in good health and CMV-seropositive.

The rearrangement links TRBV13 to TRBJ2-1, with 9 bases identical to TRBD2. This CDR3 spans 15 amino acids. The trim removed 5 bases at V and 6 bases at J, leaving 8 bases unmatched. Germline CDR1 is PRHDT and CDR2 is FYEKMQ (reference sequence). The CDR3 protein is CASSGRGAGGNEQFF. The CDR3 DNA reads as TGTGCCAGCAGCGGGCGTGGAGCGGGGGGCAATGAGCAGTTCTTC.

On this clone: Other DNA sequences in this specimen translate into the identical CDR3. This chain joins TRBV28 and TRBJ1-2; 7 nucleotides line up with TRBD1. With V trimmed by 4 bases and J by 3 bases, 2 bases remained unmatched. The CDR3 has 13 amino acids. CDR1 and CDR2 from the germline V gene are MDHEN and SYDVKM. The CDR3 loop reads CASSSGTDYGYTF. CDR3 coding DNA: TGTGCCAGCAGTTCCGGGACAGACTATGGCTACACCTTC.

V is TRBV28 and J is TRBJ2-3; D gene uncertain. V lost 6 bases and J lost 5, with 3 bases in between. CDR1 is MDHEN and CDR2 is SYDVKM in the germline V gene. This CDR3 comprises 10 residues. In DNA, the CDR3 is TGTGCCAGCAGCGTAGATACGCAGTATTTT. Its translation: CASSVDTQYF.

The chain uses TRBV5-6 and TRBJ2-1, with 7 bases lining up with TRBD1. The CDR3 sequence is 13 residues long. The V gene end was trimmed by 3 bases and the J gene end by 10 bases; junction bases not matched to a gene: 7. Germline V gene data show CDR1 as SGHDT and CDR2 as YYEEEE. The CDR3 sequence is CASSSDRVGEQFF. CDR3 DNA sequence: TGTGCCAGCAGCTCCGACAGGGTGGGAGAGCAGTTCTTC.

For this clone: Here the CDR3 omits its conserved ending phenylalanine or tryptophan, so a read error is the likely source. The chain is built from TRBV4-1 and TRBJ1-2; 8 nucleotides align to TRBD1. Germline-derived CDR1 and CDR2 are MGHRA and YSYEKL. J lost 8 bases, V lost 4 bases, and 9 bases had no gene match. The CDR3 is 14 residues long. CDR3 bases: TGCGCCAGCAGCCCGGACAGGGTAATATGGGGCTACACCTCC. Its protein is CASSPDRVIWGYTS.

V is TRBV7-2 and J is TRBJ2-5, with TRBD2 matching over 8 bases. Losses at the gene ends were 1 base for V and 3 bases for J; bases not matched to a gene: 4. This CDR3 has 15 residues. Germline V gene sequence: CDR1 SGHTA, CDR2 FQGNSA. The CDR3 DNA is TGTGCCAGCAGCTTAGGCCGGGGGGGGGAAGAGACCCAGTACTTC. Its translation is CASSLGRGGEETQYF.

This rearrangement joins TRBV19 to TRBJ2-1; D possibly corresponds to TRBD2 (5 bases). The germline V and J ends were trimmed by 4 bases and 9 bases, with 13 bases remaining between them. Germline-derived CDR1 and CDR2 are LNHDA and SQIVND (reference sequence). The CDR3 has 13 amino acids. This CDR3 is CASSTDSFGEQFF. CDR3 DNA: TGTGCCAGTAGTACGGACTCATTCGGTGAGCAGTTCTTC.

This clone was counted between two and nine times. The rearrangement links TRBV6-5 to TRBJ2-1; 10 nucleotides align to TRBD2. V was pared by 0 bases and J by 10 bases, with 6 bases of the junction left unmatched. This CDR3 contains 15 residues. Germline lookup yields CDR1 MNHEY and CDR2 SVGAGI. The CDR3 loop is CASSYSNLAGDEQFF. CDR3 nucleotides: TGTGCCAGCAGTTACTCGAACCTAGCGGGGGACGAGCAGTTCTTC.

Note on this clone: The junction differs from germline at one of its ends, possibly a read error. The rearrangement joins TRBV15 to TRBJ1-5; possibly TRBD1 for D (6 bases). CDR3 size: 17 residues. Germline lookup yields CDR1 LNHNV and CDR2 YYDKDF (reference sequence). CDR3 DNA: TGTGCCACCAGCAGAGAGAGGGGGGGCAAGGGCAATCAGCCCCAGAATTTT. It codes for CATSRERGGKGNQPQNF.

The chain combines TRBV5-8 with TRBJ1-2; D call uncertain. V was pared by 0 bases and J by 5 bases, with 5 bases between. Germline-derived CDR1 and CDR2 are SGHTS and YDEGEE. The CDR3 is 12 amino acids. CDR3 in DNA: TGTGCCAGCAGCTTGGACGGGTATGGCTACACCTTC. Its translation is CASSLDGYGYTF. The full variable domain, its missing parts supplied by reference TRBV5-8 and TRBJ1-2, is EAGVTQSPTHLIKTRGQQATLRCSPISGHTSVYWYQQALGLGLQFLLWYDEGEERNRGNFPPRFSGRQFPNYSSELNVNALELEDSALYLCASSLDGYGYTFGSGTRLTVV.

This clone was counted a few times. This chain connects TRBV4-3 to TRBJ2-5, with 12 bases matching TRBD2. This CDR3 has 16 residues. V was pared by 1 base and J by 5 bases, with 5 bases of the junction left unmatched. CDR1 and CDR2 (germline): LGHNA, YSLEER. In nucleotides, the CDR3 is TGCGCCAGCAGCCAAGTGCTAGCGGGGGGGCGGGAGACCCAGTACTTC. Translating gives CASSQVLAGGRETQYF.

The chain has TRBV15 and TRBJ1-2; D possibly corresponds to TRBD1 (5 bases). The germline V and J ends were trimmed by 2 bases and 4 bases, with 11 bases remaining between them. The CDR3 loop spans 14 amino acids. Germline V CDR1 and CDR2: LNHNV, YYDKDF (reference sequence). The CDR3 nucleotides read TGTGCCACCAGCAGACCGACAGCTTCCTATGGCTACACCTTC. Its translation: CATSRPTASYGYTF. Full variable domain (missing parts from reference TRBV15 and TRBJ1-2): DAMVIQNPRYQVTQFGKPVTLSCSQTLNHNVMYWYQQKSSQAPKLLFHYYDKDFNNEADTPDNFQSRRPNTSFCFLDIRSPGLGDTAMYLCATSRPTASYGYTFGSGTRLTVV.

This sequence joins TRBV30 and TRBJ1-1; TRBD1 might be the D (5 bases). The V gene lost 5 bases and the J gene lost 5 bases, with 12 bases spanning the gap. The V gene's germline CDR1 is GTSNPN and CDR2 SVGIG (reference sequence). The CDR3 is 12 amino acids. This CDR3 reads CAWDSGRTEAFF. The CDR3 DNA is TGTGCCTGGGACAGTGGGAGGACTGAAGCTTTCTTT.

This chain uses TRBV7-6 with TRBJ2-3, with 7 bases fitting TRBD1. V was clipped by 4 bases and J by 6 bases; unmatched bases: 10. The CDR3 runs to 15 residues. Looked up from germline, CDR1 is SGHVS and CDR2 is FNYEAQ. The CDR3 reads CASSSRQTGADTQYF. The CDR3 DNA is TGTGCCAGCAGCTCTCGGCAAACAGGGGCCGATACGCAGTATTTT.

The rearrangement links TRBV10-3 to TRBJ1-1; 10 bases match TRBD1. This CDR3 region has 15 residues. Germline values: CDR1 ENHRY, CDR2 SYGVKD. J was trimmed by 4 bases and V by 11 bases; bases with no gene match: 13. CDR3 bases: TGTGCCTCCCGGGGGACAGGGGATGGTGGCACTGAAGCTTTCTTT. It specifies CASRGTGDGGTEAFF.

The V and J genes are TRBV10-3 and TRBJ1-2, with 7 nucleotides matching TRBD1. The germline gives CDR1 ENHRY, CDR2 SYGVKD. The CDR3 runs to 13 residues. V shed 4 bases, J shed 5 bases, and the junction held 4 bases outside the gene matches. CDR3 amino acids: CAISGDSGYGYTF. The DNA for the CDR3 is TGTGCCATCAGTGGGGACAGCGGTTATGGCTACACCTTC.